This T cell receptor beta chain stems from a study of molecular identifiers for immune sequencing clone quantification. A single record per CDR3 protein comes from TCRdb applying MiXCR to the PCR reads. This table has about 630,000 distinct CDR3 sequences, over 25% appearing once. There are a few counts of this clonotype. This clonotype was obtained from a human donor in good health. Some libraries in this study had Jurkat cell RNA spiked in. Sequenced material: naive CD8+ T cells from blood, with Jurkat cell RNA spiked in. The subset was: FACS-sorted CD8+CD4-CCR7+CD45RA+ naive T cells.

The CDR3 here is CASSQDWDRHQPQHF. CDR3 sequence (DNA): TGCGCCAGCAGCCAAGATTGGGACCGACATCAGCCCCAGCATTTT. The genes are TRBV4-3 and TRBJ1-5, with a tentative D call TRBD1 (5 bases). The V end was cut by 0 bases, the J end by 5 bases, with 11 bases between. The CDR3 contains 15 residues. The germline gives CDR1 LGHNA, CDR2 YSLEER.